This T cell receptor (beta chain) was obtained from a study of blood T cell repertoires in COVID-19. On the study more broadly: Sites in the United States, Italy and Spain provided acute and convalescent COVID-19 samples. T cells, B-cell-depleted T cells, or PBMCs supplied cDNA or gDNA.

Under the authors' procedure: Amplification of reference gene primers provided the estimated nucleated cell counts. The assay was immunoSEQ multiplex PCR, and TCRdb's table has in-frame clones only and misses some. The V and J calls and clone size were taken over from that table, and D and trimming were inferred from the DNA. This sample carries roughly 91,000 clones, 82% of them seen once, and the ten largest clones take approximately 1.2%. Trimming cost V 3 bases and J 4 bases; bases outside gene matches: 11. Germline CDR1 is DFQATT and CDR2 is SNEGSKA (reference sequence). The CDR3 covers 16 residues.

This TCR came from a woman aged 80 or older with acute or convalescent COVID-19. The rearrangement uses TRBV20-1 and TRBJ2-3; 9 nucleotides line up with TRBD2. The source material was peripheral blood. The CDR3 coding sequence is TGCAGTGCTAGTGAAGCCCCTAGCGGGGTGGCAGATACGCAGTATTTT. Its protein is CSASEAPSGVADTQYF.